A selection of T cell receptor beta chains follows, all from one sample in a study of cytomegalovirus exposure and HLA in healthy donors. The table came from immunoSEQ multiplex PCR; TCRdb's copy has only in-frame clones and leaves some out. The sample lists 150,000 to 200,000 clones, more than 80% seen once, with 1.5% to 2% in the top ten. The sequencing sample was made of PBMCs. The receptors derive from a woman in her late teens or twenties in good health and CMV-seronegative. Each CDR3 is given with its conserved first and last residue. D genes are given only for firm matches. A clone size is listed for some rows: how often the clone was seen (once, few, many), or a class if it is expanded.

V gene	clone size	D gene	J gene	CDR3 DNA	CDR3 protein
TRBV6-1	few	TRBD1	TRBJ1-1	TGTGCCAGCAGTCACCAAGGACAGGGGGGGACTGAAGCTTTCTTT	CASSHQGQGGTEAFF
TRBV9	-	TRBD2	TRBJ2-2	TGTGCCAGCAGCGTAGTTCCTAGCGGGGGGGGTTGGACCGGGGAGCTGTTTTTT	CASSVVPSGGGWTGELFF
TRBV4-1	once	-	TRBJ1-4	TGCGCCAGCAGTGTTATCGGCGGCGGGGGTAATGAAAAACTGTTTTTT	CASSVIGGGGNEKLFF
TRBV5-8	-	-	TRBJ2-7	TGTGCCAGCAGCTTGTTCCAGGGTTTACACGAGCAGTACTTC	CASSLFQGLHEQYF
TRBV7-9	-	-	TRBJ1-3	TGTGCCAGCACTCCCCGGTTTGACTCTGGAAACACCATATATTTT	CASTPRFDSGNTIYF
TRBV7-3	-	-	TRBJ2-1	TGTGCCAGCAGCAGTTACAAGAATGAGCAGTTCTTC	CASSSYKNEQFF
TRBV20-1	few	-	TRBJ2-7	TGCAGTGCTTTCGGACAAAACGAGCAGTACTTC	CSAFGQNEQYF
TRBV5-4	-	TRBD1	TRBJ1-3	TGTGCCAGCAGCTTGGGCGGGACAGGGTTTCGAAACACCATATATTTT	CASSLGGTGFRNTIYF
TRBV9	-	TRBD1	TRBJ2-3	TGTGCCAGCAGCGTGGACAGGGGGACAGATACGCAGTATTTT	CASSVDRGTDTQYF
TRBV6-5	-	-	TRBJ2-5	TGTGCCAGCAGTTACGGCAGCCAAGAGACCCAGTACTTC	CASSYGSQETQYF
TRBV7-2	-	-	TRBJ1-5	TGTGCCAGCAGCTTATCGGGGGGAGGCAATCAGCCCCAGCATTTT	CASSLSGGGNQPQHF
TRBV5-4	-	TRBD1	TRBJ1-2	TGTGCCAGCAGCTTGGGTTCGGACAGGGCTGGCTACACCTTC	CASSLGSDRAGYTF
TRBV7-8	-	TRBD1	TRBJ2-1	TGTGCCAGCAGCGGGCGACAGGGGATACTTTCCTACAATGAGCAGTTCTTC	CASSGRQGILSYNEQFF
TRBV4-2	-	-	TRBJ2-2	TGTGCCAGCAGCCAACGACTAGTAGGCCCCGGGGAGCTGTTTTTT	CASSQRLVGPGELFF
TRBV29-1	-	TRBD1	TRBJ1-3	TGCAGCGTTGGCACGACAGGGGGGCCTGGAAACACCATATATTTT	CSVGTTGGPGNTIYF
TRBV6-4	-	-	TRBJ2-2	TGTGCCAGCAGTGGGGGGCGAACCGGGGAGCTGTTTTTT	CASSGGRTGELFF
TRBV2	-	TRBD1	TRBJ1-5	TGTGCCAGCAGTTTACAGGGGAGCCACAATCAGCCCCAGCATTTT	CASSLQGSHNQPQHF
TRBV5-1	-	TRBD2	TRBJ2-4	TGCGCCAGCAGCTACTCTAGCGGGGGAAACATTCAGTACTTC	CASSYSSGGNIQYF
TRBV9	-	-	TRBJ1-4	TGTGCCAGCAGCGTAGTTCCGGGGACTAATGAAAAACTGTTTTTT	CASSVVPGTNEKLFF
TRBV28	-	-	TRBJ1-1	TGTGCCAGCAGTTCCGGTGGGGGGACCGCGCGGAACACTGAAGCTTTCTTT	CASSSGGGTARNTEAFF
TRBV19	-	-	TRBJ1-5	TGTGCCAGCGCCCATCAGGGAAGCAATCAGCCCCAGCATTTT	CASAHQGSNQPQHF
TRBV5-1	-	-	TRBJ2-2	TGCGCCGGCAGCTTATCGGCGAACACCGGGGAGCTGTTTTTT	CAGSLSANTGELFF
TRBV27	-	TRBD2	TRBJ2-7	TGTGCCAGCAGTCCGGGACTAGTGGTGCCCCCGCAGTACTTC	CASSPGLVVPPQYF
TRBV7-3	-	-	TRBJ2-3	TGTGCCAGCAGCTCCACTAGCCAGTCGCTGTATTTT	CASSSTSQSLYF
TRBV6-1	-	-	TRBJ1-3	TGTGCCAGCAGGATACAGGGAAGCTCTGGAAACACCATATATTTT	CASRIQGSSGNTIYF
TRBV6-1	-	TRBD1	TRBJ1-6	TGTGCCAGCAGTGCTGAGCCAAGGGGGCTTAATTCACCCCTCCACTTT	CASSAEPRGLNSPLHF